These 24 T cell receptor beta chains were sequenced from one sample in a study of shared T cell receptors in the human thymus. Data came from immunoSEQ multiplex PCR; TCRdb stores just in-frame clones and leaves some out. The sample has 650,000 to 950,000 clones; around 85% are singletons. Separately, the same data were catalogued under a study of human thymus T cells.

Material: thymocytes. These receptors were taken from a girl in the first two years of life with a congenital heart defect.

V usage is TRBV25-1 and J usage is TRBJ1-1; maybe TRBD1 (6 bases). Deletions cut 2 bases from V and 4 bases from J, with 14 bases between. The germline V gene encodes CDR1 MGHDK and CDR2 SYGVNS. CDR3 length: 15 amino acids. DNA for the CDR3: TGTGCCAGCAGTGAAGCTGAGGGGGGGATCACTGAAGCTTTCTTT. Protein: CASSEAEGGITEAFF.

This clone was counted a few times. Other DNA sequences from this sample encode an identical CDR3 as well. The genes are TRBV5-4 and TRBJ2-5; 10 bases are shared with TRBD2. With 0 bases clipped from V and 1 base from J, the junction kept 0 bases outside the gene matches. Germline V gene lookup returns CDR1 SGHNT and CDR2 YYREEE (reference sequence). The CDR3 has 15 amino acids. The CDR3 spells CASSLVAGGQETQYF. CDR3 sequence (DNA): TGTGCCAGCAGCTTGGTAGCGGGGGGCCAAGAGACCCAGTACTTC.

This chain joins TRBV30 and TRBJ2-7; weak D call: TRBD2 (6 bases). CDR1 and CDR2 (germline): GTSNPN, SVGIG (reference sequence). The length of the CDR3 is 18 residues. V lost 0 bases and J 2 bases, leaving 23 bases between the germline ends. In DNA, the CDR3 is TGTGCCTGGAGTGTTAACCCCGACGGAGGGGTACCCCCCTACGAGCAGTACTTC. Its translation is CAWSVNPDGGVPPYEQYF.

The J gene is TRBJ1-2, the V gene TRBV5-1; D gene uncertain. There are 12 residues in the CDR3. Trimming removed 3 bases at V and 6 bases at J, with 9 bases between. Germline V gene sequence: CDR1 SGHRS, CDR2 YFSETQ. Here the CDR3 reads CASSSGEDGYTF. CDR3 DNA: TGCGCCAGCAGCTCCGGGGAAGATGGCTACACCTTC.

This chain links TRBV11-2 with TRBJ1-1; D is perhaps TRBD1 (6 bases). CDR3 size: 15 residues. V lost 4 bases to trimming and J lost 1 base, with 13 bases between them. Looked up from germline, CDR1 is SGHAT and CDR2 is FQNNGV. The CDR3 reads CASSSRTEKNTEAFF. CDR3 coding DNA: TGTGCCAGCAGCTCTCGGACAGAGAAGAACACTGAAGCTTTCTTT.

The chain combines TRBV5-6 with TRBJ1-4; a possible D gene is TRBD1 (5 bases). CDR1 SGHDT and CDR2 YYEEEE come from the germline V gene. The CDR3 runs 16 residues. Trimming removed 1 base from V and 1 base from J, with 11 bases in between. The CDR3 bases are TGTGCCAGCAGCTTGAGAGGGGAGGTAACTAATGAAAAACTGTTTTTT. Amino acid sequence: CASSLRGEVTNEKLFF.

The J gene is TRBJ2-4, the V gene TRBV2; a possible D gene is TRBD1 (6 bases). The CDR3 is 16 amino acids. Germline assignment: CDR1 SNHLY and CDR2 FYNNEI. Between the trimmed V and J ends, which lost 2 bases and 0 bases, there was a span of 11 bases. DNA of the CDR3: TGTGCCAGCAGTGAAAGCGGACAGTTAGCCAAAAACATTCAGTACTTC. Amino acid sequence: CASSESGQLAKNIQYF.

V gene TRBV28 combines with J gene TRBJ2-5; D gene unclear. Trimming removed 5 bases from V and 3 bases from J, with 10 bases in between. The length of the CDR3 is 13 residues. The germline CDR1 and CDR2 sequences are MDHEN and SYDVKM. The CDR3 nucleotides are TGTGCCAGCAGTCAACCCTCGGAAGAGACCCAGTACTTC. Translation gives CASSQPSEETQYF.

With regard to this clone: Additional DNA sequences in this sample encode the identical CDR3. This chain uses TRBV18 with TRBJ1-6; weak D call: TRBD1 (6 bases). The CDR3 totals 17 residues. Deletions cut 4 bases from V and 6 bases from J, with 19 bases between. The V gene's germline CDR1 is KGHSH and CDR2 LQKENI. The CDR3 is CASSRFPDREVNSPLHF. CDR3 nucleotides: TGTGCCAGCTCACGTTTCCCGGACAGAGAAGTTAATTCACCCCTCCACTTT.

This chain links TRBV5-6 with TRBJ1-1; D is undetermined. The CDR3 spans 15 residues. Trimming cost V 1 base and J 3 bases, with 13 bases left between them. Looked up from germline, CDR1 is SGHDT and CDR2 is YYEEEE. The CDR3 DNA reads TGTGCCAGCAGCTTGTGGTCCGGGAATTACACTGAAGCTTTCTTT. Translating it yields CASSLWSGNYTEAFF.

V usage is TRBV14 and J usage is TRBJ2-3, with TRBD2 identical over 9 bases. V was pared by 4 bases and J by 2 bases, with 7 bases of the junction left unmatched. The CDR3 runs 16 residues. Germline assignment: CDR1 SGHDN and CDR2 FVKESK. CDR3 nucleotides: TGTGCCAGCAGCCCTCTAGCGGGGCGTTTCACAGATACGCAGTATTTT. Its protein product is CASSPLAGRFTDTQYF.

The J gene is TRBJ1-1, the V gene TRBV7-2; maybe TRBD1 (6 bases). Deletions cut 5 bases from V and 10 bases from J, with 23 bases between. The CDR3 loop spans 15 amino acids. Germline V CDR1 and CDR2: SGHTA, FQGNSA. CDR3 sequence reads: CASSPLGTRNLRAFF. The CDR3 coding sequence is TGTGCCAGCAGCCCCCTGGGGACAAGAAATTTAAGAGCTTTCTTT.

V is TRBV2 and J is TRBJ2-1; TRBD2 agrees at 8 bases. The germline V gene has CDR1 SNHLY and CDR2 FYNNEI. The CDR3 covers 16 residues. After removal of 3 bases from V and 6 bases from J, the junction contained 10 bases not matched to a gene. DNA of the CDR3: TGTGCCAGCAGTGAGGGCGGGGGGCCTGGGAGCAATGAGCAGTTCTTC. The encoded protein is CASSEGGGPGSNEQFF.

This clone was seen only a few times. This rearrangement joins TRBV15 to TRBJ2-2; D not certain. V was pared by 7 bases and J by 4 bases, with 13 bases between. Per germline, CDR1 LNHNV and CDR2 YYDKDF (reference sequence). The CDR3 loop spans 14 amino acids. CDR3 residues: CATKKAQSTGELFF. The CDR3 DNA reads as TGTGCCACCAAGAAAGCGCAGAGCACCGGGGAGCTGTTTTTT.

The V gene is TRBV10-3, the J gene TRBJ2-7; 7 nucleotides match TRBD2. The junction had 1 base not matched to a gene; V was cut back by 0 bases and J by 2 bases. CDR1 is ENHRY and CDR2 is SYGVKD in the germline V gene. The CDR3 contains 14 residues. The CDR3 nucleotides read TGTGCCATCAGTGAGTCGGGAGGGACCTACGAGCAGTACTTC. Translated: CAISESGGTYEQYF.

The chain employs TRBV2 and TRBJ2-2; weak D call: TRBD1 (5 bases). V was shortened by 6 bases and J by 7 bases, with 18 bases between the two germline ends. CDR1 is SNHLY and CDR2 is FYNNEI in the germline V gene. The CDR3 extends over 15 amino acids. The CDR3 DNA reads TGTGCCAGCAGCGCGTCCCTCCGACAGAGCGGGGAGCTGTTTTTT. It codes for CASSASLRQSGELFF.

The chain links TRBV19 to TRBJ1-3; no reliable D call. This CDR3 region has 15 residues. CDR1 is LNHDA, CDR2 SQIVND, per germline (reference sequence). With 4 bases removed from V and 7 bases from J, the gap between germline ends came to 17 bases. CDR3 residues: CASSKVSRIENTIYF. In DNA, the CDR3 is TGTGCCAGTAGTAAAGTAAGCAGGATAGAGAACACCATATATTTT.

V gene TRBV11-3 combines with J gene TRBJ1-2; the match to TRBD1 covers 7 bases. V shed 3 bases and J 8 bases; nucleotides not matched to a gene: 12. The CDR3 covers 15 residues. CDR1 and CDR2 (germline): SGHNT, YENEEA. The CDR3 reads CASSLTGFRPWGYTF. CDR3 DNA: TGTGCCAGCAGCTTGACAGGGTTTCGACCGTGGGGCTACACCTTC.

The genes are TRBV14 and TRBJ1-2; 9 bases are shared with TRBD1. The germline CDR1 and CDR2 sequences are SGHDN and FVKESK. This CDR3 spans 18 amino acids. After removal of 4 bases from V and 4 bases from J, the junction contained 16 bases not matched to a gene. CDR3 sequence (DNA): TGTGCCAGCAGCCGACGCACCCGGGGACAGGGTAGGAGCTATGGCTACACCTTC. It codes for CASSRRTRGQGRSYGYTF.

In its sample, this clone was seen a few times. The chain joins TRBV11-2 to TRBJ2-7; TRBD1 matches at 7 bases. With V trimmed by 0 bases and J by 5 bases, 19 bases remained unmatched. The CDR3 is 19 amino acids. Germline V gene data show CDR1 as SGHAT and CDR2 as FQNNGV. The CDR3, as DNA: TGTGCCAGCAGCTTAGACCGACTAAAAAACAGGGGATTCATCCACGAGCAGTACTTC. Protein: CASSLDRLKNRGFIHEQYF.

This chain's CDR3 is CASSEIGTSGVNEQFF. CDR3 nucleotide sequence: TGTGCCAGCAGTGAAATAGGGACTAGCGGGGTAAATGAGCAGTTCTTC. The J gene is TRBJ2-1, the V gene TRBV6-1; 13 bases match TRBD2. Germline CDR1 MNHNS, CDR2 SASEGT. With V trimmed by 2 bases and J by 7 bases, 5 bases remained unmatched. CDR3 size: 16 residues.

The CDR3 nucleotides read TGTGCCAGCAGCTCCATACCCAAAGGGGGGGATGGCAATCAGCCCCAGCATTTT. Residues: CASSSIPKGGDGNQPQHF. The V gene is TRBV7-8, the J gene TRBJ1-5, with D perhaps matching TRBD1 (6 bases). The CDR3 has 18 amino acids. Germline CDR1 reads SGHVS; CDR2 reads FQNEAQ. The V gene lost 4 bases and the J gene lost 2 bases, with 21 bases spanning the gap.

The CDR3 is CASSPSPGVGEAFF. CDR3 coding DNA: TGTGCCAGCAGTCCATCCCCAGGGGTGGGTGAAGCTTTCTTT. The V gene is TRBV13, the J gene TRBJ1-1, with D possibly matching TRBD1 (6 bases). V lost 6 bases and J 7 bases, leaving 18 bases between the germline ends. Germline V CDR1 and CDR2: PRHDT, FYEKMQ (reference sequence). This CDR3 spans 14 amino acids.

CDR3 region: CASSQGRAPGSPLHF. For the CDR3, the DNA is TGCGCCAGCAGCCAAGGGAGGGCCCCAGGGTCACCCCTCCACTTT. The rearrangement joins TRBV4-1 to TRBJ1-6, with D perhaps TRBD1 (5 bases). This CDR3 has 15 residues. V shed 1 base and J shed 10 bases, with 14 bases lying between them. From germline, CDR1 is MGHRA and CDR2 YSYEKL.